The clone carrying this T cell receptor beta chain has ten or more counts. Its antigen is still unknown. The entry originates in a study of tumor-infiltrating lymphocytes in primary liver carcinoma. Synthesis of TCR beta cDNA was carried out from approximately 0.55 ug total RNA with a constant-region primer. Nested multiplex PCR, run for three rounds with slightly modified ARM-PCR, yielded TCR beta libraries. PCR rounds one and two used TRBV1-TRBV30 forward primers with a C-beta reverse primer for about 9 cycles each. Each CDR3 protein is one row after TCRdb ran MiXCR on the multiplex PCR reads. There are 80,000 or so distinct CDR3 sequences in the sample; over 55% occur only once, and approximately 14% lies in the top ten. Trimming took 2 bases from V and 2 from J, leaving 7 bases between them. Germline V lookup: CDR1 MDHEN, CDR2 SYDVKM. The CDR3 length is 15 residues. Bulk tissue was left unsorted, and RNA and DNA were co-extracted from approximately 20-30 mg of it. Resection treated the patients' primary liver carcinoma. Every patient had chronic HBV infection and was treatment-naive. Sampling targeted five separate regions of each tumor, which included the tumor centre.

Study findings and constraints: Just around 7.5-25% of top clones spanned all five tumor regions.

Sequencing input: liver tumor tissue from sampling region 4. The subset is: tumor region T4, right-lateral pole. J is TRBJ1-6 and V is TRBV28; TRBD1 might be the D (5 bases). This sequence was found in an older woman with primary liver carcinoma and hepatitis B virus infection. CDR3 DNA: TGTGCCAGCAGTTTAGGCAGGGCCTATAATTCACCCCTCCACTTT. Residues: CASSLGRAYNSPLHF.